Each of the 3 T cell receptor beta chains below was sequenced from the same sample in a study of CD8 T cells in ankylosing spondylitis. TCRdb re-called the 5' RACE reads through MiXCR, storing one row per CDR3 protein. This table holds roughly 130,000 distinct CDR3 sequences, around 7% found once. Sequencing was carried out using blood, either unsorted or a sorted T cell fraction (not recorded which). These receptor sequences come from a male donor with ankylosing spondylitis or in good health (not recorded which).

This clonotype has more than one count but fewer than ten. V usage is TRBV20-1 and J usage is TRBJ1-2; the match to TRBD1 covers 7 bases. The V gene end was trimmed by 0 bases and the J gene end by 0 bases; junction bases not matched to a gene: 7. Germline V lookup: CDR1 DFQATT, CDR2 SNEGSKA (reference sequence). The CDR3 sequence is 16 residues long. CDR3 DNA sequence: TGCAGTGCTAGAGATCCAAGGGGGCGAGCTAACTATGGCTACACCTTC. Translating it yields CSARDPRGRANYGYTF.

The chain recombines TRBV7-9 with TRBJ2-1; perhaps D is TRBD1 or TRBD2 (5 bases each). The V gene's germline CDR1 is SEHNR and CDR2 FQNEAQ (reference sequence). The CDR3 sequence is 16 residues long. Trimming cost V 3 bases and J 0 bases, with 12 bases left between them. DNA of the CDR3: TGTGCCAGCAGCTTTTTACGGGGCCGCTCCTACAATGAGCAGTTCTTC. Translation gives CASSFLRGRSYNEQFF.

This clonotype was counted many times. CDR3 nucleotides: TGCAGCGTGGGGCAGGGCAACCACGAGCAGTACTTC. This translates into CSVGQGNHEQYF. This chain uses TRBV29-1 with TRBJ2-7; a weak D match, TRBD1 (5 bases). Per the germline V gene, CDR1 is SQVTM and CDR2 is ANQGSEA. The CDR3 covers 12 residues. V lost 6 bases, J lost 5 bases, and 14 bases lay in between.